The 17 T cell receptor beta chains in this list originate from one sample, sequenced in a study of cytomegalovirus exposure and HLA in healthy donors. The PCR made use of 60 Vbeta and 13 Jbeta primers. Profiling relied on immunoSEQ multiplex PCR, and the TCRdb table lists in-frame clones only, not all of them. The table lists roughly 93,000 clones, roughly three quarters of them singletons, with less than 4% in the top ten. Material: PBMCs. The receptor source for this set is a man aged 40-49 years in good health and CMV-seronegative.

The rearrangement uses TRBV5-1 and TRBJ2-3; D unresolved. V lost 5 bases and J lost 0, with 4 bases in between. The germline gives CDR1 SGHRS, CDR2 YFSETQ. The CDR3 contains 12 residues. CDR3 loop: CASSISTDTQYF. CDR3 in DNA: TGCGCCAGCAGTATTAGCACAGATACGCAGTATTTT.

This chain connects TRBV29-1 to TRBJ1-1; the D is unclear. Germline CDR1 and CDR2: SQVTM and ANQGSEA. The V and J ends lost 3 bases and 0 bases respectively, with 8 bases between them. This CDR3 comprises 13 residues. The CDR3 here is CSVEGRMNTEAFF. The CDR3 DNA reads as TGCAGCGTTGAGGGCCGGATGAACACTGAAGCTTTCTTT.

This chain joins TRBV5-1 and TRBJ1-6; 10 bases fit TRBD1. V gave up 0 bases and J gave up 9 bases; unmatched junction bases: 3. This CDR3 has 15 amino acids. CDR1 is SGHRS and CDR2 is YFSETQ in the germline V gene. CDR3 bases: TGCGCCAGCAGCTTGGGGGGACAGGGGTTTTCACCCCTCCACTTT. Translated, it gives CASSLGGQGFSPLHF. The variable domain in full, completed from reference TRBV5-1 and TRBJ1-6, reads KAGVTQTPRYLIKTRGQQVTLSCSPISGHRSVSWYQQTPGQGLQFLFEYFSETQRNKGNFPGRFSGRQFSNSRSEMNVSTLELGDSALYLCASSLGGQGFSPLHFGNGTRLTVT.

This clone came up a few times. The chain has TRBV5-4 and TRBJ1-6, with D perhaps matching TRBD1 (6 bases). Germline V gives CDR1 SGHNT, CDR2 YYREEE (reference sequence). Deletions cut 4 bases from V and 2 bases from J, with 19 bases between. This CDR3 contains 18 residues. CDR3 coding DNA: TGTGCCAGCAGCGATGCCCCGGGAGGGGGAACCTATAATTCACCCCTCCACTTT. It yields the protein CASSDAPGGGTYNSPLHF.

V and J are TRBV4-3 and TRBJ2-2, with a tentative D call TRBD2 (6 bases). The CDR3 loop spans 15 amino acids. Germline CDR1 and CDR2: LGHNA and YSLEER. V was pared by 8 bases and J by 3 bases, with 16 bases between. This CDR3 is CASGPGLTYTGELFF. The DNA of the CDR3 is TGCGCCAGCGGCCCGGGACTGACCTACACCGGGGAGCTGTTTTTT.

J is TRBJ1-2 and V is TRBV7-8; D gene uncertain. The germline CDR1 and CDR2 sequences are SGHVS and FQNEAQ. V shed 3 bases and J shed 8 bases, with 10 bases lying between them. The CDR3 extends over 12 amino acids. CDR3 in amino acids: CASSFLRRGYTF. The CDR3 coding sequence is TGTGCCAGCAGCTTTCTTAGGAGGGGCTACACCTTC.

As DNA, the CDR3 is TGTGCCAGCACTACAGCCCCGACGGATACGCAGTATTTT. Translation: CASTTAPTDTQYF. The chain uses TRBV6-6 and TRBJ2-3, with D uncertain. Trimming stripped 7 bases from V and 6 bases from J, with 14 bases between. The CDR3 loop spans 13 amino acids. CDR1 and CDR2 from the germline V gene are MNHNY and SVGAGI (reference sequence).

This clone was observed a handful of times. The rearrangement links TRBV15 to TRBJ2-3; no firm D call. CDR1 LNHNV and CDR2 YYDKDF come from the germline V gene (reference sequence). Trimming shortened V by 0 bases and J by 5 bases, and 9 bases separated the two germline ends. This CDR3 has 14 residues. The CDR3 nucleotides read TGTGCCACCAGCAGAGATCTTGAGGTAGATACGCAGTATTTT. As protein: CATSRDLEVDTQYF.

This chain uses TRBV28 with TRBJ2-3; 7 bases match TRBD1. The CDR3 is 15 residues long. Germline CDR1 and CDR2: MDHEN and SYDVKM. After removal of 6 bases from V and 2 bases from J, the junction contained 8 bases not matched to a gene. CDR3 sequence reads: CASRDPRGYTDTQYF. The CDR3 DNA follows: TGTGCCAGCAGGGACCCCAGGGGGTACACAGATACGCAGTATTTT.

V and J are TRBV9 and TRBJ1-6; D is unresolved. CDR1 is SGDLS and CDR2 is YYNGEE in the germline V gene. V was cut by 0 bases and J by 0 bases, with 13 bases left in between. The CDR3 consists of 18 residues. The CDR3 DNA reads as TGTGCCAGCAGCGTAGCTACGTCTCCGAGCTCCTATAATTCACCCCTCCACTTT. Amino acid sequence: CASSVATSPSSYNSPLHF. Looking up the rest from reference TRBV9 and TRBJ1-6 gives the full variable domain: DSGVTQTPKHLITATGQRVTLRCSPRSGDLSVYWYQQSLDQGLQFLIQYYNGEERAKGNILERFSAQQFPDLHSELNLSSLELGDSALYFCASSVATSPSSYNSPLHFGNGTRLTVT.

The chain combines TRBV11-2 with TRBJ1-2; D ambiguous. V lost 3 bases, J lost 4 bases, and 24 bases lay in between. In germline, CDR1 is SGHAT, CDR2 FQNNGV. CDR3 length: 18 residues. The CDR3 nucleotides are TGTGCCAGCAGCTTCGGGAGAGGGAATTCGGGTGAACCCTATGGCTACACCTTC. Translation gives CASSFGRGNSGEPYGYTF.

This rearrangement joins TRBV9 to TRBJ1-1, with D perhaps TRBD1 (6 bases). The germline V gene encodes CDR1 SGDLS and CDR2 YYNGEE. This CDR3 has 15 residues. V lost 0 bases, J lost 4 bases, and 13 bases lay in between. CDR3 bases: TGTGCCAGCAGCGTAGCTCAACAGGGCGGCACTGAAGCTTTCTTT. Translated, it gives CASSVAQQGGTEAFF. The variable domain in full, with the rest retrieved from reference TRBV9 and TRBJ1-1, is DSGVTQTPKHLITATGQRVTLRCSPRSGDLSVYWYQQSLDQGLQFLIQYYNGEERAKGNILERFSAQQFPDLHSELNLSSLELGDSALYFCASSVAQQGGTEAFFGQGTRLTVV.

V gene TRBV5-4 combines with J gene TRBJ1-1, with 7 bases aligning to TRBD1. CDR3 length: 15 amino acids. V shed 4 bases and J 4 bases; nucleotides not matched to a gene: 10. Per the germline V gene, CDR1 is SGHNT and CDR2 is YYREEE (reference sequence). The CDR3 DNA reads as TGTGCCAGCAGCGTACAGGGGCCCCGGGGCACTGAAGCTTTCTTT. As protein: CASSVQGPRGTEAFF. The full variable domain, rest sourced from reference TRBV5-4 and TRBJ1-1, is ETGVTQSPTHLIKTRGQQVTLRCSSQSGHNTVSWYQQALGQGPQFIFQYYREEENGRGNFPPRFSGLQFPNYSSELNVNALELDDSALYLCASSVQGPRGTEAFFGQGTRLTVV.

V usage is TRBV5-6 and J usage is TRBJ2-7; tentatively, D is TRBD2 (5 bases). Germline CDR1 reads SGHDT; CDR2 reads YYEEEE. The CDR3 spans 13 residues. The V and J ends lost 4 bases and 3 bases respectively, with 11 bases between them. CDR3 sequence: CASSLLRGYEQYF. The CDR3 coding sequence is TGTGCCAGCAGCCTGCTTCGGGGCTACGAGCAGTACTTC.

This chain links TRBV27 with TRBJ2-1, with D maybe TRBD2 (5 bases). V gave up 3 bases and J gave up 7 bases, with 10 bases separating them. The CDR3 covers 13 residues. The germline V gene encodes CDR1 MNHEY and CDR2 SMNVEV (reference sequence). CDR3: CASSLDWRNEQFF. The CDR3 region has the DNA TGTGCCAGCAGTTTGGACTGGAGGAATGAGCAGTTCTTC.

This chain uses TRBV28 with TRBJ1-2; the D gene is possibly TRBD1 (5 bases). Per the germline V gene, CDR1 is MDHEN and CDR2 is SYDVKM. V dropped 6 bases and J dropped 8 bases, with 16 bases sitting between them. CDR3 length: 13 amino acids. CDR3 sequence (DNA): TGTGCCAGCAGGGTCCCCCAGGCAGGGGGCTACACCTTC. Residues: CASRVPQAGGYTF.

DNA of the CDR3: TGTGCCAGCAGCTTAGATATTTCCCCGGCAGATACGCAGTATTTT. Protein: CASSLDISPADTQYF. The chain has TRBV11-2 and TRBJ2-3; D remains unclear. V was trimmed by 0 bases and J by 4 bases, leaving 11 bases between them. CDR3 size: 15 residues. Germline V CDR1 and CDR2: SGHAT, FQNNGV.